Presented here are 30 T cell receptor beta chains from one specimen sequenced in a study of spatial heterogeneity in lung cancer. The study's findings and limits: Mutation counts in tumors were tracked by counts of expanded intratumoral alpha and beta TCRs.

No cognate antigen is known for these TCRs. The time point was: sample taken at primary tumor resection. MiXCR was run by TCRdb on the 5' RACE reads, yielding one entry per CDR3 protein. The data contain nearly 15,000 distinct CDR3 sequences, under 8% of them singletons. Sample: lung tumor tissue, taken at surgery. The origin of the receptors is a male donor with early-stage non-small cell lung cancer.

This clonotype was recorded a few times. V and J are TRBV6-6 and TRBJ2-3; TRBD2 aligns across 7 bases. Germline V CDR1 and CDR2: MNHNY, SVGAGI (reference sequence). V was clipped by 4 bases and J by 3 bases; unmatched bases: 7. The CDR3 covers 15 residues. The CDR3 loop reads CASSSTGGATDTQYF. DNA for the CDR3: TGTGCCAGCAGTTCGACGGGGGGTGCTACAGATACGCAGTATTTT.

The chain carries TRBV5-1 and TRBJ2-7; 10 nucleotides match TRBD2. V lost 4 bases, J lost 6 bases, and 10 bases stayed unmatched. Germline-derived CDR1 and CDR2 are SGHRS and YFSETQ. This CDR3 region has 15 residues. In nucleotides, the CDR3 is TGCGCCAGCAGCGTCCCTAGCGGGAGCGCCACCGAGCAGTACTTC. It translates to CASSVPSGSATEQYF.

This clonotype was seen many times. The genes are TRBV3-1 and TRBJ2-5, with 7 bases matching TRBD1. Trimming at V came to 3 bases and at J to 5 bases, leaving 9 bases not matched to a gene. This CDR3 is 15 amino acids long. Germline V gene sequence: CDR1 LGHDT, CDR2 YNNKEL (reference sequence). CDR3 bases: TGTGCCAGCAGCCAGGGCCTAGCCAGGGGGGAGACCCAGTACTTC. This codes for CASSQGLARGETQYF.

This chain uses TRBV11-2 with TRBJ2-2; tentatively, D is TRBD1 (6 bases). The germline V gene encodes CDR1 SGHAT and CDR2 FQNNGV. The CDR3 loop spans 16 amino acids. V was shortened by 0 bases and J by 7 bases, with 15 bases between the two germline ends. The CDR3 nucleotides are TGTGCCAGCAGCTTAGACGTGGGGACATCTCACGGGGAGCTGTTTTTT. This codes for CASSLDVGTSHGELFF.

The chain employs TRBV3-1 and TRBJ2-3; 8 nucleotides agree with TRBD2. The junction had 4 bases not matched to a gene; V was cut back by 4 bases and J by 1 base. CDR1 and CDR2 (germline): LGHDT, YNNKEL (reference sequence). The CDR3 has 15 amino acids. The CDR3 loop is CASSPGGGRTDTQYF. CDR3 DNA sequence: TGTGCCAGCAGCCCCGGGGGGGGACGCACAGATACGCAGTATTTT.

This clonotype was observed a handful of times. The chain links TRBV18 to TRBJ2-1; D perhaps matches TRBD1 (6 bases). Trimming removed 3 bases from V and 4 bases from J, with 13 bases in between. The CDR3 has 15 amino acids. Germline lookup yields CDR1 KGHSH and CDR2 LQKENI. CDR3: CASSPGQGPYNEQFF. The CDR3 nucleotides read TGTGCCAGCTCACCCGGGCAGGGGCCTTACAATGAGCAGTTCTTC.

This clonotype came up a few times. This chain links TRBV5-1 with TRBJ2-3; D possibly corresponds to TRBD2 (6 bases). This CDR3 has 14 residues. Trimming left V 5 bases short and J 2 bases short, with 12 bases between. CDR1 SGHRS and CDR2 YFSETQ come from the germline V gene. CDR3: CASRSSGHTDTQYF. CDR3 bases: TGCGCCAGCAGGAGTAGCGGCCACACAGATACGCAGTATTTT.

This sequence joins TRBV5-1 and TRBJ2-7, with D maybe TRBD2 (6 bases). From germline, CDR1 is SGHRS and CDR2 YFSETQ. CDR3 length equals 12 residues. V was pared by 2 bases and J by 6 bases, with 9 bases between. The CDR3 sequence is CASSFGGSEQYF. CDR3 nucleotides: TGCGCCAGCAGCTTCGGAGGGTCCGAGCAGTACTTC.

This clonotype appeared many times. The V call is TRBV24-1, the J call TRBJ2-2, with D possibly being TRBD1 (6 bases). Germline V gene sequence: CDR1 KGHDR, CDR2 SFDVKD. Trimming left V 9 bases short and J 7 bases short, with 14 bases between. This CDR3 spans 13 amino acids. The CDR3 sequence is CATAQGGHGELFF. In DNA, the CDR3 is TGTGCCACCGCGCAAGGGGGACACGGGGAGCTGTTTTTT.

This clonotype is termed medium-sized (0.01 to 0.1%). The chain carries TRBV18 and TRBJ2-3, with 7 bases matching TRBD1. The CDR3 totals 14 residues. CDR1 and CDR2 from the germline V gene are KGHSH and LQKENI. With V trimmed by 2 bases and J by 7 bases, 6 bases remained unmatched. DNA for the CDR3: TGTGCCAGCTCACCAGAACAGGGGCAAAATACGCAGTATTTT. This translates into CASSPEQGQNTQYF.

The V and J genes are TRBV30 and TRBJ2-3; D unresolved. The V gene lost 2 bases and the J gene lost 6 bases, with 6 bases spanning the gap. CDR3 length equals 11 residues. Germline loops: CDR1 GTSNPN, CDR2 SVGIG (reference sequence). The CDR3, as DNA: TGTGCCTGGAGTTTGAGGGATACGCAGTATTTT. This translates into CAWSLRDTQYF.

In this sample, this clonotype turned up many times. The genes are TRBV27 and TRBJ1-6; 8 positions agree with TRBD1. The V segment lost 0 bases and the J segment 9 bases; nucleotides outside the gene matches: 10. This CDR3 spans 17 amino acids. CDR1 and CDR2 from the germline V gene are MNHEY and SMNVEV (reference sequence). The CDR3 sequence is CASSLSKYRTGSSPLHF. DNA of the CDR3: TGTGCCAGCAGTTTATCTAAATACCGGACAGGGAGTTCACCCCTCCACTTT.

This clonotype is deemed medium-sized (0.01 to 0.1%). V gene TRBV3-1 combines with J gene TRBJ1-1; no firm D call. Looked up from germline, CDR1 is LGHDT and CDR2 is YNNKEL (reference sequence). This CDR3 has 14 residues. Trimming removed 2 bases from V and 3 bases from J, with 10 bases in between. The chain's CDR3 is CASSQNSAHTEAFF. Written as DNA, the CDR3 is TGTGCCAGCAGCCAAAATAGCGCGCACACTGAAGCTTTCTTT. Based on the CDR3 plus reference TRBV3-1 and TRBJ1-1, the full variable domain is DTAVSQTPKYLVTQMGNDKSIKCEQNLGHDTMYWYKQDSKKFLKIMFSYNNKELIINETVPNRFSPKSPDKAHLNLHINSLELGDSAVYFCASSQNSAHTEAFFGQGTRLTVV.

This clonotype was recorded at least ten times. The gene calls are TRBV20-1 and TRBJ2-3; maybe TRBD1 (5 bases). The CDR3 consists of 14 residues. Germline-derived CDR1 and CDR2 are DFQATT and SNEGSKA (reference sequence). Deletions cut 3 bases from V and 4 bases from J, with 14 bases between. DNA for the CDR3: TGCAGTGCTAGCGCAGGGATGAAGGCAGATACGCAGTATTTT. Its protein product is CSASAGMKADTQYF.

This clonotype was seen ten or more times. The chain couples TRBV20-1 to TRBJ2-4; tentatively, D is TRBD1 (6 bases). Germline V lookup: CDR1 DFQATT, CDR2 SNEGSKA (reference sequence). V dropped 6 bases and J dropped 5 bases, with 29 bases sitting between them. The CDR3 is 18 amino acids. This CDR3 reads CSAITPRAGERVENIQYF. CDR3 in DNA: TGCAGTGCGATCACCCCCAGGGCAGGGGAGAGGGTCGAAAACATTCAGTACTTC.

In this sample, this clonotype turned up many times. The chain combines TRBV7-2 with TRBJ1-5; D is undetermined. Germline V gene sequence: CDR1 SGHTA, CDR2 FQGNSA. The CDR3 is 14 amino acids. Trimming stripped 2 bases from V and 7 bases from J, with 12 bases between. CDR3 protein: CASSLTGYEQPQHF. CDR3 in DNA: TGTGCCAGCAGCTTAACGGGGTATGAGCAGCCCCAGCATTTT.

This clonotype occurred many times. V gene TRBV7-9 combines with J gene TRBJ1-1; no clear D. V was clipped by 6 bases and J by 1 base, with 12 bases between them. The CDR3 has 14 amino acids. CDR1 is SEHNR and CDR2 is FQNEAQ in the germline V gene (reference sequence). CDR3 residues: CASSSLTGNTEAFF. The DNA for the CDR3 is TGTGCCAGCAGTTCCCTGACGGGGAACACTGAAGCTTTCTTT.

This clonotype was observed many times. The CDR3 loop reads CASGRLEQGAKNIQYF. CDR3 coding DNA: TGTGCCAGCGGGAGACTGGAACAGGGGGCCAAAAACATTCAGTACTTC. The chain combines TRBV6-5 with TRBJ2-4; 7 nucleotides agree with TRBD1. Germline trimming cut 8 bases from V and 1 base from J; bases unmatched to any gene: 11. The CDR3 sequence is 16 residues long. Germline CDR1 is MNHEY and CDR2 is SVGAGI.

This clonotype was seen more than once but under ten times. This chain uses TRBV6-2 or TRBV6-3 with TRBJ2-7; 13 positions match TRBD2. Trimming removed 6 bases from V and 6 bases from J; junction bases left unmatched: 5. Per germline, CDR1 MNHEY and CDR2 SVGEGT. CDR3 length equals 14 residues. CDR3 nucleotide sequence: TGTGCCAGCAGAGGGACTAGCGGGGAATCCGAGCAGTACGTC. This codes for CASRGTSGESEQYV.

V gene TRBV7-2 combines with J gene TRBJ2-6; D may be TRBD1 (5 bases). The CDR3 contains 19 residues. Trimming removed 4 bases at V and 0 bases at J, with 19 bases between. Germline V gives CDR1 SGHTA, CDR2 FQGNSA. CDR3 nucleotide sequence: TGTGCCAGCAGCTCCCAGGGCAGTGGTGCCACCTCTGGGGCCAACGTCCTGACTTTC. It codes for CASSSQGSGATSGANVLTF.

This chain links TRBV12-3 or TRBV12-4 with TRBJ1-2; D is perhaps TRBD1 (5 bases). V was pared by 3 bases and J by 2 bases, with 10 bases between. The CDR3 extends over 14 amino acids. CDR3 sequence reads: CASSLAGSNYGYTF. The CDR3 DNA is TGTGCCAGCAGTTTGGCAGGGTCCAACTATGGCTACACCTTC.

This clonotype was observed many times. The chain employs TRBV30 and TRBJ2-1; 13 bases are a match to TRBD2. Germline loops: CDR1 GTSNPN, CDR2 SVGIG (reference sequence). Trimming removed 1 base from V and 10 bases from J; junction bases left unmatched: 13. CDR3 length: 17 amino acids. CDR3 DNA sequence: TGTGCCTGGAGTGAGACTAGCGGGGGGTACCAACAAAGCGAGCAGTTCTTC. This gives the protein CAWSETSGGYQQSEQFF. The entire variable domain, with the rest obtained from reference TRBV30 and TRBJ2-1, is as follows: SQTIHQWPATLVQPVGSPLSLECTVEGTSNPNLYWYRQAAGRGLQLLFYSVGIGQISSEVPQNLSASRPQDRQFILSSKKLLLSDSGFYLCAWSETSGGYQQSEQFFGPGTRLTVL.

This clonotype was detected ten times or more. This chain uses TRBV20-1 with TRBJ2-7, with D uncertain. Germline values: CDR1 DFQATT, CDR2 SNEGSKA (reference sequence). The V gene lost 0 bases and the J gene lost 2 bases, with 14 bases spanning the gap. The CDR3 extends over 15 amino acids. CDR3 sequence: CSARDPRASPYEQYF. The CDR3 coding sequence is TGCAGTGCTAGAGATCCACGGGCCTCGCCCTACGAGCAGTACTTC.

This clonotype was observed a few times. The chain carries TRBV5-1 and TRBJ1-2; D unresolved. This CDR3 comprises 12 residues. CDR1 is SGHRS and CDR2 is YFSETQ in the germline V gene. V lost 2 bases and J lost 2, with 4 bases in between. This CDR3 reads CASSFQNYGYTF. The CDR3 DNA reads TGCGCCAGCAGCTTTCAGAACTATGGCTACACCTTC. Variable domain in full (rest from reference TRBV5-1 and TRBJ1-2): KAGVTQTPRYLIKTRGQQVTLSCSPISGHRSVSWYQQTPGQGLQFLFEYFSETQRNKGNFPGRFSGRQFSNSRSEMNVSTLELGDSALYLCASSFQNYGYTFGSGTRLTVV.

This sequence joins TRBV10-2 and TRBJ2-2; no clear D. There are 16 residues in the CDR3. Germline CDR1 WSHSY, CDR2 SAAADI. Trimming took off 8 bases at V and 0 bases at J, with 16 bases between the two ends. The CDR3 coding sequence is TGCGCCAGCGTCATCGTACCGAATACGAACACCGGGGAGCTGTTTTTT. Protein: CASVIVPNTNTGELFF.

Many counts were recorded for this clonotype. The chain recombines TRBV9 with TRBJ2-1; 11 bases are a match to TRBD2. CDR3 size: 16 residues. CDR1 is SGDLS, CDR2 YYNGEE, per germline. V lost 0 bases and J lost 7; bases outside the gene matches: 6. CDR3 DNA sequence: TGTGCCAGCAGCGTAGATAGCGGGAGGGCCTGGAATGAGCAGTTCTTC. This gives the protein CASSVDSGRAWNEQFF.

This clonotype was counted many times. This chain joins TRBV9 and TRBJ2-2; 9 bases are a match to TRBD2. V was pared by 3 bases and J by 5 bases, with 8 bases of the junction left unmatched. The CDR3 spans 16 residues. Per the germline V gene, CDR1 is SGDLS and CDR2 is YYNGEE. This chain's CDR3 is CASSATGTSLTGELFF. For the CDR3, the DNA is TGTGCCAGCAGCGCGACAGGGACTAGCCTTACCGGGGAGCTGTTTTTT. Drawing the rest from reference TRBV9 and TRBJ2-2, the complete variable domain is DSGVTQTPKHLITATGQRVTLRCSPRSGDLSVYWYQQSLDQGLQFLIQYYNGEERAKGNILERFSAQQFPDLHSELNLSSLELGDSALYFCASSATGTSLTGELFFGEGSRLTVL.

This clonotype was detected a few times. In nucleotides, the CDR3 is TGCGCCAGCAGCCAAGATGGGCGCAGTAGAGGAAGCTCTGGGGCCAACGTCCTGACTTTC. Its protein product is CASSQDGRSRGSSGANVLTF. The chain recombines TRBV4-3 with TRBJ2-6; D unresolved. The CDR3 is 20 amino acids. Germline V gives CDR1 LGHNA, CDR2 YSLEER. Trimming stripped 0 bases from V and 0 bases from J, with 18 bases between.

Comments on this clonotype: This sequence may be a read error, since a much larger clone differs from it by one base. The gene calls are TRBV20-1 and TRBJ1-1; TRBD1 matches 7 bases. The CDR3 sequence is 16 residues long. V was pared by 0 bases and J by 1 base, with 8 bases of the junction left unmatched. The germline V gene has CDR1 DFQATT and CDR2 SNEGSKA (reference sequence). The CDR3: CSARDQGDQRNTEAFF. In nucleotides, the CDR3 is TGCAGTGCTAGAGATCAGGGGGACCAAAGGAACACTGAAGCTTTCTTT.

This clonotype was counted ten times or more. J is TRBJ1-3 and V is TRBV20-1; TRBD1 matches at 7 bases. The germline V gene encodes CDR1 DFQATT and CDR2 SNEGSKA (reference sequence). Trimming cost V 4 bases and J 0 bases; bases outside gene matches: 9. CDR3 length: 16 residues. The CDR3 bases are TGCAGTGCTACCCGAGGGGGCCCGGGCTCTGGAAACACCATATATTTT. It specifies CSATRGGPGSGNTIYF.